This TCR beta chain is from a study of T cells in Graves' hyperthyroidism and ophthalmopathy. Study conclusions and caveats: Most thyroid clonotypes expanded above 0.001 appeared in blood too. A model using 13 V-J features told ophthalmopathy apart from stable hyperthyroidism.

This CDR3 region has 16 residues. The germline V gene has CDR1 SNHLY and CDR2 FYNNEI. It was RNA transcripts that yielded the amplified TCR beta CDR3 regions. First-round RT-PCR of the TCR CDR3 relied on the HTBI primer set. Each CDR3 protein is one row after TCRdb ran MiXCR on the multiplex PCR reads. The repertoire holds about 37,000 distinct CDR3 sequences, 52% seen once, with roughly 16% in the top ten. Diagnostic assessment was based on clinical symptoms, serum thyroxine and TRAb, thyroid ultrasound and orbital computed tomography. In the case of this clonotype: Its target is not known. An end of the junction does not agree with germline; a read error may underlie this.

The V call is TRBV2, the J call TRBJ2-7; 9 bases align to TRBD1. The sample comprised blood. The TCR comes from a man between 35 and 55 years old with Graves' ophthalmopathy. Here the CDR3 reads CANSSLIGTGKYEQYF. The CDR3, as DNA: TGTGCCAACAGTTCTCTTATCGGGACAGGGAAGTACGAGCAGTACTTC.